One and the same sample provided the 14 T cell receptor beta chains below, sequenced in a study of T cells in Graves' hyperthyroidism and ophthalmopathy. TCR beta CDR3 regions were amplified from RNA transcripts. First-round RT-PCR of the TCR CDR3 relied on the HTBI primer set. TCRdb re-called the multiplex PCR reads through MiXCR, storing one row per CDR3 protein. The sample has 400,000 to 600,000 distinct CDR3 sequences; 20% to 25% are singletons. Sequencing input: blood. The receptors were sampled from a man younger than 30 with Graves' hyperthyroidism.

This clonotype was seen only a few times. The gene calls are TRBV11-2 and TRBJ2-7, with D possibly matching TRBD1 (5 bases). The CDR3 contains 15 residues. Germline V gene sequence: CDR1 SGHAT, CDR2 FQNNGV. V was cut by 1 base and J by 2 bases, with 12 bases left in between. Here the CDR3 reads CASSLVRQGTYEQYF. CDR3 nucleotides: TGTGCCAGCAGCTTAGTTAGGCAGGGAACCTACGAGCAGTACTTC.

The gene calls are TRBV28 and TRBJ1-5; 9 nucleotides agree with TRBD1. Per germline, CDR1 MDHEN and CDR2 SYDVKM. V trimming: 6 bases; J trimming: 8 bases; junction bases outside the gene matches: 5. CDR3 size: 13 residues. The CDR3 region has the DNA TGTGCCAGCAGCCGGGACAGGGCTGAGCCCCAGCATTTT. Protein product: CASSRDRAEPQHF.

This clonotype was counted ten times or more. V and J are TRBV12-3 or TRBV12-4 and TRBJ1-5; unclear D gene. Trimming took off 3 bases at V and 4 bases at J, with 10 bases between the two ends. The CDR3 length is 14 residues. This CDR3 reads CASSFNLWNQPQHF. CDR3 nucleotide sequence: TGTGCCAGCAGTTTTAATTTATGGAATCAGCCCCAGCATTTT.

This clonotype occurred many times. The genes are TRBV2 and TRBJ2-7, with 10 bases matching TRBD1. This CDR3 contains 16 residues. CDR1 and CDR2 (germline): SNHLY, FYNNEI. With 7 bases clipped from V and 6 bases from J, the junction kept 15 bases outside the gene matches. CDR3 region: CASTKTGGVVSGEQYF. The CDR3 nucleotides are TGTGCCAGCACCAAGACAGGGGGCGTAGTTTCGGGCGAGCAGTACTTC.

This clonotype has just a few counts. The chain has TRBV5-1 and TRBJ2-7; 7 bases align to TRBD2. Per germline, CDR1 SGHRS and CDR2 YFSETQ. With 7 bases clipped from V and 3 bases from J, the junction kept 10 bases outside the gene matches. The CDR3 has 14 residues. CDR3: CASGTGTKGYEQYF. As DNA, the CDR3 is TGCGCCAGCGGAACCGGGACTAAGGGCTACGAGCAGTACTTC. Filled out from reference TRBV5-1 and TRBJ2-7, the complete variable domain reads KAGVTQTPRYLIKTRGQQVTLSCSPISGHRSVSWYQQTPGQGLQFLFEYFSETQRNKGNFPGRFSGRQFSNSRSEMNVSTLELGDSALYLCASGTGTKGYEQYFGPGTRLTVT.

Ten or more counts support this clonotype. The chain is built from TRBV20-1 and TRBJ1-1, with unresolved D. V dropped 2 bases and J dropped 1 base, with 8 bases sitting between them. The germline V gene has CDR1 DFQATT and CDR2 SNEGSKA (reference sequence). The CDR3 has 13 residues. CDR3 DNA: TGCAGTGCTAGATCTACCAGGAACACTGAAGCTTTCTTT. As protein: CSARSTRNTEAFF.

A note on this clonotype: Just one base apart from a much larger clone, this may be a read error. This likely comes from a read error, as the CDR3 has no conserved phenylalanine or tryptophan at its end. The chain carries TRBV29-1 and TRBJ2-7, with TRBD1 matching 8 bases. This CDR3 has 13 residues. Germline V gene lookup returns CDR1 SQVTM and CDR2 ANQGSEA. V lost 4 bases and J lost 3; bases outside the gene matches: 5. Here the CDR3 DNA reads TGCAGCGTTGGTGACAGGGGAGGCTACGAGCAGTACTTA. Amino acid sequence: CSVGDRGGYEQYL.

A remark on this clonotype: Given a much more abundant clone one base away, this may be a read error. V gene TRBV6-1 combines with J gene TRBJ1-1; D not resolved. This CDR3 contains 14 residues. The germline CDR1 and CDR2 sequences are MNHNS and SASEGT. V was shortened by 5 bases and J by 4 bases, with 14 bases between the two germline ends. The CDR3 DNA reads TGTGCCAGCAGTCTATTTATCTTGAGCACTGAAGCTTTCTTT. The encoded protein is CASSLFILSTEAFF.

Ten or more counts support this clonotype. The V call is TRBV20-1, the J call TRBJ2-7; D is unclear. V gave up 6 bases and J gave up 2 bases, with 8 bases separating them. CDR1 and CDR2 (germline): DFQATT, SNEGSKA (reference sequence). The CDR3 sequence is 11 residues long. The chain's CDR3 is CSARITYEQYF. The CDR3 bases are TGCAGTGCGAGGATAACCTACGAGCAGTACTTC.

This clonotype was seen only a few times. The chain combines TRBV4-1 with TRBJ2-7, with no clear D. CDR3 length: 14 amino acids. Germline V lookup: CDR1 MGHRA, CDR2 YSYEKL. The ends were cut back, 0 bases at V and 3 bases at J, with 9 bases in the middle. CDR3 protein: CASSQDIIIYEQYF. CDR3 DNA sequence: TGCGCCAGCAGCCAAGATATAATAATCTACGAGCAGTACTTC.

J is TRBJ1-5 and V is TRBV28; 7 bases fit TRBD1. Germline-derived CDR1 and CDR2 are MDHEN and SYDVKM. CDR3 size: 16 residues. The J segment lost 2 bases and the V segment lost 6 bases, leaving 10 bases of the junction unmatched. The CDR3 here is CASSRGQPGGNQPQHF. CDR3 nucleotides: TGTGCCAGCAGCCGGGGACAGCCGGGGGGCAATCAGCCCCAGCATTTT.

At least ten counts were recorded for this clonotype. The chain has TRBV6-1 and TRBJ2-4; D is unresolved. V lost 6 bases to trimming and J lost 0 bases, with 18 bases between them. Per germline, CDR1 MNHNS and CDR2 SASEGT. There are 17 residues in the CDR3. The CDR3 here is CASSHPRAQLAKNIQYF. DNA of the CDR3: TGTGCCAGCAGCCACCCCCGCGCACAACTAGCCAAAAACATTCAGTACTTC.

In regard to this clonotype: A much larger clone lies one base from this, so it may be a read error. The rearrangement uses TRBV5-1 and TRBJ1-1; TRBD1 agrees at 7 bases. After removal of 7 bases from V and 5 bases from J, the junction contained 5 bases not matched to a gene. CDR3 length equals 12 residues. The germline CDR1 and CDR2 sequences are SGHRS and YFSETQ. CDR3 nucleotide sequence: TGCGCCAGCTCGGACAGGCTAACTGAAGCTTTCTTT. It translates to CASSDRLTEAFF.

The CDR3 DNA sequence: TGTGCCAGCAGCCATCAGCGGGACCCTTGGGAGCAGTACTTC. This translates into CASSHQRDPWEQYF. V and J are TRBV7-2 and TRBJ2-7, with 7 bases identical to TRBD2. The junction had 11 bases not matched to a gene; V was cut back by 5 bases and J by 7 bases. The length of the CDR3 is 14 residues. Germline CDR1 and CDR2: SGHTA and FQGNSA.